A single sample is the source of the 20 T cell receptor beta chains below, sequenced in a study of long-term antiretroviral therapy in people with HIV. This was the immunoSEQ v3.0 assay at survey level. Only in-frame clones appear in the TCRdb table, and some are missing; sequencing was by immunoSEQ multiplex PCR. The repertoire holds fewer than 35,000 clones, with about four fifths as singletons. The specimen was unsorted PBMCs, collected 0.4 years before starting antiretroviral therapy. These receptors all come from a man in his late teens or twenties with HIV.

V is TRBV27 and J is TRBJ1-2; D might be TRBD1 (5 bases). Germline loops: CDR1 MNHEY, CDR2 SMNVEV (reference sequence). The CDR3 length is 14 residues. V lost 5 bases, J lost 4 bases, and 14 bases lay in between. The CDR3 region is CASSTSPDIYGYTF. CDR3 DNA: TGTGCCAGCAGTACCTCCCCGGACATCTATGGCTACACCTTC.

The chain employs TRBV6-4 and TRBJ2-7; D is unresolved. Germline CDR1 and CDR2: MRHNA and SNTAGT. The CDR3 totals 18 residues. The V end was cut by 6 bases, the J end by 6 bases, with 30 bases between. CDR3 nucleotides: TGTGCCAGCAGCCGCACGCGCGTGGATCCGACTCCTCTTTCCGAGCAGTACTTC. Translating it yields CASSRTRVDPTPLSEQYF.

V is TRBV7-8 and J is TRBJ1-1, with D uncertain. Germline CDR1 SGHVS, CDR2 FQNEAQ. CDR3 length equals 15 residues. Trimming pared 2 bases from V and 0 bases from J, leaving 10 bases between. The DNA of the CDR3 is TGTGCCAGCAGCTTATCGGCAGGCTTGAACACTGAAGCTTTCTTT. It specifies CASSLSAGLNTEAFF.

The chain links TRBV25-1 to TRBJ1-1; perhaps TRBD1 as D (5 bases). Germline V gene data show CDR1 as MGHDK and CDR2 as SYGVNS. This CDR3 is built from 17 residues. V was shortened by 5 bases and J by 4 bases, with 23 bases between the two germline ends. The CDR3 sequence is CASSKSVGLRGVTEAFF. CDR3 nucleotides: TGTGCCAGCAGTAAAAGTGTGGGACTTCGGGGGGTCACTGAAGCTTTCTTT.

The rearrangement joins TRBV6-1 to TRBJ1-5; D gene ambiguous. Between the trimmed V and J ends, which lost 7 bases and 0 bases, there was a span of 10 bases. CDR1 is MNHNS, CDR2 SASEGT, per germline. The CDR3 is 14 amino acids. The CDR3 region is CASIEFHSNQPQHF. The CDR3, as DNA: TGTGCCAGCATTGAGTTTCATAGCAATCAGCCCCAGCATTTT.

The chain's CDR3 is CASSSRVRQAVIYEQYF. Here the CDR3 DNA reads TGTGCCAGCAGCTCAAGAGTACGACAGGCCGTCATCTACGAGCAGTACTTC. The V call is TRBV27, the J call TRBJ2-7; D possibly corresponds to TRBD1 (6 bases). In germline, CDR1 is MNHEY, CDR2 SMNVEV (reference sequence). Trimming stripped 6 bases from V and 3 bases from J, with 24 bases between. The CDR3 covers 17 residues.

The rearrangement joins TRBV28 to TRBJ2-7; weak D call: TRBD1 (6 bases). The V gene lost 1 base and the J gene lost 6 bases, with 13 bases spanning the gap. Germline V gives CDR1 MDHEN, CDR2 SYDVKM. CDR3 length: 14 amino acids. CDR3 sequence (DNA): TGTGCCAGCAGTTTATTACAGGGCCCTCTCGAGCAGTACTTC. Its translation: CASSLLQGPLEQYF.

V gene TRBV19 combines with J gene TRBJ2-3; D remains ambiguous. The CDR3 totals 13 residues. V lost 7 bases, J lost 5 bases, and 13 bases lay in between. Germline V CDR1 and CDR2: LNHDA, SQIVND (reference sequence). The CDR3 sequence is CASKAPSRDTQYF. The CDR3 DNA reads as TGTGCCAGTAAAGCCCCATCACGAGATACGCAGTATTTT. Complete variable domain (other parts from reference TRBV19 and TRBJ2-3): DGGITQSPKYLFRKEGQNVTLSCEQNLNHDAMYWYRQDPGQGLRLIYYSQIVNDFQKGDIAEGYSVSREKKESFPLTVTSAQKNPTAFYLCASKAPSRDTQYFGPGTRLTVL.

The chain carries TRBV2 and TRBJ2-1; the match to TRBD1 covers 8 bases. CDR1 SNHLY and CDR2 FYNNEI come from the germline V gene. V was pared by 4 bases and J by 2 bases, with 4 bases of the junction left unmatched. The CDR3 covers 15 residues. The CDR3 protein is CASSVETGAYNEQFF. CDR3 in DNA: TGTGCCAGCAGTGTAGAGACAGGGGCCTACAATGAGCAGTTCTTC.

This sequence joins TRBV27 and TRBJ2-7; D remains ambiguous. The germline V gene encodes CDR1 MNHEY and CDR2 SMNVEV (reference sequence). The CDR3 totals 16 residues. Trimming shortened V by 3 bases and J by 3 bases, and 18 bases separated the two germline ends. CDR3 amino acids: CASSFFGQVGNYEQYF. DNA of the CDR3: TGTGCCAGCAGTTTCTTCGGCCAGGTAGGGAACTACGAGCAGTACTTC.

This rearrangement joins TRBV2 to TRBJ2-5; 8 bases line up with TRBD2. Trimming cost V 4 bases and J 4 bases; bases outside gene matches: 8. Germline-derived CDR1 and CDR2 are SNHLY and FYNNEI. This CDR3 has 15 residues. The CDR3 nucleotides read TGTGCCAGCAGTGTACAGCGGGGGAGGGCAGAGACCCAGTACTTC. The encoded protein is CASSVQRGRAETQYF.

This rearrangement joins TRBV9 to TRBJ2-7; D call uncertain. Germline-derived CDR1 and CDR2 are SGDLS and YYNGEE. Deletions cut 3 bases from V and 2 bases from J, with 12 bases between. The CDR3 is made up of 14 amino acids. DNA for the CDR3: TGTGCCAGCAGCGGTCCCGGTGAGGCCTACGAGCAGTACTTC. Its translation is CASSGPGEAYEQYF.

Comment on this clone: The same CDR3 also results from other DNA sequences found in this sample. The chain is built from TRBV7-9 and TRBJ2-7, with a weak D call TRBD1 (5 bases). V lost 10 bases to trimming and J lost 2 bases, with 15 bases between them. The CDR3 extends over 13 amino acids. CDR1 SEHNR and CDR2 FQNEAQ come from the germline V gene (reference sequence). CDR3 sequence (DNA): TGTGCCACCGGACCCCTGGGGCCCTACGAGCAGTACTTC. It codes for CATGPLGPYEQYF.

This clone was detected only once. The chain joins TRBV28 to TRBJ2-2; no reliable D call. Trimming left V 2 bases short and J 1 base short, with 5 bases between. Germline-derived CDR1 and CDR2 are MDHEN and SYDVKM. The CDR3 loop spans 14 amino acids. The CDR3 region is CASSLGMNTGELFF. The CDR3 coding sequence is TGTGCCAGCAGTTTAGGGATGAACACCGGGGAGCTGTTTTTT.

The chain carries TRBV4-3 and TRBJ2-7; D is perhaps TRBD1 or TRBD2 (5 bases each). This CDR3 is 17 amino acids long. V lost 0 bases and J 2 bases, leaving 17 bases between the germline ends. Per the germline V gene, CDR1 is LGHNA and CDR2 is YSLEER. CDR3 sequence reads: CASSQDRNEGSPYEQYF. CDR3 in DNA: TGCGCCAGCAGCCAAGATAGGAATGAGGGGTCCCCCTACGAGCAGTACTTC.

The V gene is TRBV30, the J gene TRBJ2-7; D gene uncertain. V was cut by 4 bases and J by 2 bases, with 6 bases left in between. This CDR3 spans 11 amino acids. Germline assignment: CDR1 GTSNPN and CDR2 SVGIG (reference sequence). The chain's CDR3 is CAWKRAYEQYF. CDR3 nucleotides: TGTGCCTGGAAAAGGGCCTACGAGCAGTACTTC.

The chain recombines TRBV6-1 with TRBJ2-5; D gene ambiguous. CDR1 MNHNS and CDR2 SASEGT come from the germline V gene. With 2 bases removed from V and 3 bases from J, the gap between germline ends came to 10 bases. The CDR3 loop spans 14 amino acids. The CDR3 DNA reads as TGTGCCAGCAGTGAAACATGGTCGAAAGAGACCCAGTACTTC. It codes for CASSETWSKETQYF.

The chain couples TRBV6-1 to TRBJ2-7, with D unresolved. V was cut by 3 bases and J by 2 bases, with 5 bases left in between. Per germline, CDR1 MNHNS and CDR2 SASEGT. The length of the CDR3 is 12 residues. Here the CDR3 reads CASSDTTYEQYF. CDR3 DNA sequence: TGTGCCAGCAGTGATACCACCTACGAGCAGTACTTC.

The J gene is TRBJ2-5, the V gene TRBV11-2, with D possibly TRBD1 on 5 matching bases. Germline V gene data show CDR1 as SGHAT and CDR2 as FQNNGV. Trimming cost V 5 bases and J 9 bases, with 13 bases left between them. The CDR3 spans 12 residues. The CDR3 bases are TGTGCCAGCAGCCAGGCCAAAGGGGCCCAGTACTTC. Translation: CASSQAKGAQYF.

In its sample, this clone was seen a few times. The chain joins TRBV6-4 to TRBJ2-7, with 9 bases fitting TRBD2. This CDR3 contains 13 residues. The ends lost 3 bases at V and 6 bases at J; junction bases unmatched: 3. CDR1 and CDR2 from the germline V gene are MRHNA and SNTAGT. The CDR3 DNA reads TGTGCCAGCAGTGAGGCTAGCGGGACCGAGCAGTACTTC. Residues: CASSEASGTEQYF.